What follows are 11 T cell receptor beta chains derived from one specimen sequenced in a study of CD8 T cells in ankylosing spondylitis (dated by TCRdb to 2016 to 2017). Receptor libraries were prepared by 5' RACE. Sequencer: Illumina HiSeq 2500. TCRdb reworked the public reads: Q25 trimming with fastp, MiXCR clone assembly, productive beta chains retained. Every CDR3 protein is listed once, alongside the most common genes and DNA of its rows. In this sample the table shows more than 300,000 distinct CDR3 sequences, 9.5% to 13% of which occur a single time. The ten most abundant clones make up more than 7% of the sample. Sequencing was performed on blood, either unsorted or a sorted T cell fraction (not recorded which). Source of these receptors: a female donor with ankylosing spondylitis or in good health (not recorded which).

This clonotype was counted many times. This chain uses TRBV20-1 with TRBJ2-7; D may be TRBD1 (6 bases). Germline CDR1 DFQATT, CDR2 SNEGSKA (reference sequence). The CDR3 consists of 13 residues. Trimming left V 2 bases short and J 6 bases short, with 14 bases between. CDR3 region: CSARSDRTAEQYF. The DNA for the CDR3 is TGCAGTGCTAGAAGTGACAGGACGGCCGAGCAGTACTTC.

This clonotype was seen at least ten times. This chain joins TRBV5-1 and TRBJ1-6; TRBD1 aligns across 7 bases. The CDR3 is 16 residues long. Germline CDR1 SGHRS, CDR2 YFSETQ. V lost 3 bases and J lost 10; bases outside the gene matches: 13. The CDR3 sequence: CASSSYLQGGGSPLHF. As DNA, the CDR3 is TGCGCCAGCAGCTCATATCTACAGGGAGGGGGCTCACCCCTCCACTTT. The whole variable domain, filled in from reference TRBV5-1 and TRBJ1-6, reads KAGVTQTPRYLIKTRGQQVTLSCSPISGHRSVSWYQQTPGQGLQFLFEYFSETQRNKGNFPGRFSGRQFSNSRSEMNVSTLELGDSALYLCASSSYLQGGGSPLHFGNGTRLTVT.

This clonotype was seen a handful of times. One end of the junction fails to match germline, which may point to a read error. The chain's CDR3 is CCARDRRGGQNTEAFF. DNA of the CDR3: TGCTGTGCTAGAGATCGGCGGGGGGGGCAGAACACTGAAGCTTTCTTT. The V gene is TRBV20-1, the J gene TRBJ1-1; possibly TRBD1 for D (6 bases). The CDR3 runs to 16 residues. The germline gives CDR1 DFQATT, CDR2 SNEGSKA (reference sequence).

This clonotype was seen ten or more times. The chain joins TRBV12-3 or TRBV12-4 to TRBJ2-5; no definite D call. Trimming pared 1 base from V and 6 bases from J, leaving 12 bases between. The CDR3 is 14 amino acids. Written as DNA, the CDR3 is TGTGCCAGCAGTTTAGACAGCATGGGCCAGACCCAGTACTTC. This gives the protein CASSLDSMGQTQYF.

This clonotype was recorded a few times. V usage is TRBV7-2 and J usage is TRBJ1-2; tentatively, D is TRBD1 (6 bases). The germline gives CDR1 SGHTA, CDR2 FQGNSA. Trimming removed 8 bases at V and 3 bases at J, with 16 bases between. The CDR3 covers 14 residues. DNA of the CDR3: TGTGCCAGCCGTTCGGTCGACAGGCACTATGGCTACACCTTC. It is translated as CASRSVDRHYGYTF.

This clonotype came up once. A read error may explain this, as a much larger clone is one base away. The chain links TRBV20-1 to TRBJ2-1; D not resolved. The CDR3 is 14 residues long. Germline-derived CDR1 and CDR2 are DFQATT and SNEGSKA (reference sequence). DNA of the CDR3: TGCAGTGCTAGTCAGACTTCTTACAACAATGAGCAGATCTTC. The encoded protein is CSASQTSYNNEQIF.

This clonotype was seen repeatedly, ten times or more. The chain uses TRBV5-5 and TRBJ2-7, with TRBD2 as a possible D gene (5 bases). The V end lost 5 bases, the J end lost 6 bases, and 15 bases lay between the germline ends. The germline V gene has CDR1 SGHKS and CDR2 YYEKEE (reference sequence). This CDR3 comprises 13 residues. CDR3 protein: CASRQLDVGEQYF. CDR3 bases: TGTGCCAGCAGACAACTAGATGTGGGCGAGCAGTACTTC.

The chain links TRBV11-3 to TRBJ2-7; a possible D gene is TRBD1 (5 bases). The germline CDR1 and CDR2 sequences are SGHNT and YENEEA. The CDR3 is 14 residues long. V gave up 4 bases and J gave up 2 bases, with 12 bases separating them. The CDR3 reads CASSSGQDPYEQYF. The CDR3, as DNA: TGTGCCAGCAGCTCAGGGCAGGACCCCTACGAGCAGTACTTC.

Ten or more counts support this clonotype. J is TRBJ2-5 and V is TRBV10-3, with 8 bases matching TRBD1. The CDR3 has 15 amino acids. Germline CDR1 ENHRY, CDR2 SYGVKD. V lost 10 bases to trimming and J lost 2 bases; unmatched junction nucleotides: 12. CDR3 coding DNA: TGTGCCACCCGACAGGGGACAAATCAACAAGAGACCCAGTACTTC. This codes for CATRQGTNQQETQYF.

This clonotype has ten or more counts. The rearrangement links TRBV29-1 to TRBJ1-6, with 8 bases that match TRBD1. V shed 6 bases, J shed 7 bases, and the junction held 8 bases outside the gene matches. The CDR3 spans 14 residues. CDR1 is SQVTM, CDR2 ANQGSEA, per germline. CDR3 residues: CSVLTGVGNSPLHF. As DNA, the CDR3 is TGCAGCGTCTTGACAGGGGTAGGGAATTCACCCCTCCACTTT.

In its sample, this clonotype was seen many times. The CDR3 here is CASSLKLEQYF. The CDR3 DNA reads as TGTGCCAGCAGTTTAAAGTTGGAGCAGTACTTC. This chain uses TRBV12-3 or TRBV12-4 with TRBJ2-7, with D uncertain. The CDR3 loop spans 11 amino acids. Trimming removed 2 bases from V and 7 bases from J, with 6 bases in between.